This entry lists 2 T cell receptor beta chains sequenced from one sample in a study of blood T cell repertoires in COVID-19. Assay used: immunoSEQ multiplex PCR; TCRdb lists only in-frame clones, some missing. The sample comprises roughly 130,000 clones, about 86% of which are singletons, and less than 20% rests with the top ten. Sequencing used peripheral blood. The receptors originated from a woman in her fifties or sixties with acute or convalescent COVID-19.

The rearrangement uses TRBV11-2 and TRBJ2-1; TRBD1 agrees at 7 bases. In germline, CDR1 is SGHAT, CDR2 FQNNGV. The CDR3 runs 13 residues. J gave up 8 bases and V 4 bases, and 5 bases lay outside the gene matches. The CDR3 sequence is CASSSQGVHEQFF. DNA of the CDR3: TGTGCCAGCAGCTCGCAGGGGGTCCATGAGCAGTTCTTC.

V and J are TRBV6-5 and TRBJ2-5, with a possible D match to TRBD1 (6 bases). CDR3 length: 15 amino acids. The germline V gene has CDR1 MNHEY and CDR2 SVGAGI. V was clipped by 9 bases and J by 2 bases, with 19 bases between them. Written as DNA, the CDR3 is TGTGCCAGTCCGCCGCAGGGGACCCCACAAGAGACCCAGTACTTC. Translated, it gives CASPPQGTPQETQYF.